The entry that follows covers one T cell receptor (beta chain) sequence. Its antigen is still unknown. This sample was included in a study of cytomegalovirus exposure and HLA in healthy donors. The PCR contained 60 Vbeta and 13 Jbeta primers. The assay was immunoSEQ multiplex PCR, and TCRdb's table has in-frame clones only and misses some. The sample has more than 110,000 clones, about 80% seen once. Study results and limitations: Later, an analysis found that common viral pathogens appeared to be linked with several of the most significant clusters. Presence/absence analyses supposed approximately even sequencing depth among donors. Overall, some 160 TCR beta chains were annotated as cytomegalovirus-associated.

Germline V gene data show CDR1 as SGHDT and CDR2 as YYEEEE. Trimming pared 1 base from V and 2 bases from J, leaving 8 bases between. The CDR3 consists of 14 residues. V gene TRBV5-6 combines with J gene TRBJ2-3; D might be TRBD1 (5 bases). This sequence originates from a man younger than 45 in good health and CMV-seropositive. Sequenced sample: PBMCs. DNA for the CDR3: TGTGCCAGCAGCTTGTCAGGGAACACAGATACGCAGTATTTT. It encodes CASSLSGNTDTQYF.